This T cell receptor (beta chain) stems from a study of cytomegalovirus exposure and HLA in healthy donors. It was with 60 Vbeta and 13 Jbeta primers that the PCR ran. Only in-frame clones appear in the TCRdb table, and some are missing; sequencing was by immunoSEQ multiplex PCR. This repertoire comprises some 140,000 clones; its ten largest clones make up about 2.1%. The CDR3 has 17 amino acids. V lost 2 bases and J lost 3; bases outside the gene matches: 10. CDR1 and CDR2 (germline): SGHTS, YDEGEE. Of note for this clone: The antigen remains unidentified.

Study-wide points: The authors listed approximately 160 TCR beta chains as cytomegalovirus-associated. A further, later analysis showed that HLA-associated TCR beta chains (compared with equally common others) were more clonally expanded.

The rearrangement joins TRBV5-8 to TRBJ2-1, with 8 bases aligning to TRBD1. The receptor's source is a woman aged 55 to 70 in good health and CMV-seronegative. The source material was PBMCs. The CDR3 region is CASSFKTGTGNYNEQFF. The CDR3 coding sequence is TGTGCCAGCAGCTTTAAGACCGGGACAGGAAACTACAATGAGCAGTTCTTC.